This is a list of T cell receptor beta chains from one sample in a study of read filtering for tumor transcriptome and immune sequencing. TCRdb ran MiXCR on the reads and lists one entry per CDR3 protein. In the table there are roughly 90,000 distinct CDR3 sequences, 20% to 25% of which are singletons. The sequencing sample was made of a population of CD138-negative cells sorted from bone marrow. These receptors came from a donor at least 40 years old with multiple myeloma. CDR3s include the opening cysteine and the closing phenylalanine or tryptophan. A D gene is named only where the DNA matches it firmly. Clone size is stated in some rows and not others, as once, few, many or a class when expanded.

v_gene	j_gene	abundance	d_gene	CDR3aa
TRBV7-9	TRBJ1-5	NA	NA	CASSYTGQPQHF
TRBV2	TRBJ2-7	many	TRBD1	CASSVQGPYEQYF
TRBV28	TRBJ2-1	many	NA	CASSLDPIRVEQFF
TRBV7-2	TRBJ2-7	many	TRBD2	CASSFTSGGHYEQYF
TRBV7-3	TRBJ2-5	many	TRBD2	CASSLMSGLAGVETQYF
TRBV6-1	TRBJ1-2	many	NA	CASSGSRAAGGYTF
TRBV20-1	TRBJ2-6	NA	NA	CSARRWGSGANVLTF
TRBV7-2	NA	once	NA	CASSLALPDTQYF
TRBV7-2	TRBJ2-3	few	NA	CASSLNGGGLYTQYF
TRBV29-1	TRBJ2-5	many	NA	CSVGRGGAGETQYF
TRBV20-1	TRBJ1-3	NA	NA	CSAGRRSGNTIYF
TRBV20-1	TRBJ2-1	many	NA	CSARDPLGGGDEQFF
TRBV5-1	TRBJ1-1	many	TRBD1	CASRSPGTGGTEAFF
TRBV5-1	TRBJ1-1	NA	NA	CATRLGPEDTEAFF
TRBV20-1	TRBJ2-5	many	NA	CSADRNQETQYF
TRBV18	TRBJ1-1	NA	NA	CTSSPVNTEAFF